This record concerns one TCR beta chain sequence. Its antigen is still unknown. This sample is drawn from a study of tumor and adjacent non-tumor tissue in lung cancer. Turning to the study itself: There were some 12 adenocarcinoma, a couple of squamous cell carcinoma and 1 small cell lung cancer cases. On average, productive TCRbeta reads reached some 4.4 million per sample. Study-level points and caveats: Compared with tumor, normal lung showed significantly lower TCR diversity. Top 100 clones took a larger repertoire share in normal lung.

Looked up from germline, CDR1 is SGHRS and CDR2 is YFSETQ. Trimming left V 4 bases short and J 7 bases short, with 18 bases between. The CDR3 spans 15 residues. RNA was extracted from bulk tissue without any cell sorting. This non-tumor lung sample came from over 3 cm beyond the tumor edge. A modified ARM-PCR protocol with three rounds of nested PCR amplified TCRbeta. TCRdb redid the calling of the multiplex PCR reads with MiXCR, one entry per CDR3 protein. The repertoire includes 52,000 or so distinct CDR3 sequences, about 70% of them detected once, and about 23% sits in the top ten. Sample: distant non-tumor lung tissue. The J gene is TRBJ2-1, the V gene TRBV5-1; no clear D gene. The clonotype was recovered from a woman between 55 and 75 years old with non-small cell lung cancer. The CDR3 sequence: CASSNRNMAKNEQFF. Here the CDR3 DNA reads TGCGCCAGCAGCAACCGGAACATGGCCAAGAATGAGCAGTTCTTC.